This T cell receptor beta chain was recorded in a study of early T cells in non-severe SARS-CoV-2 infection. Study at large: Unsorted whole blood bulk RNA was sequenced, with unpaired chains.

In this sample, this clonotype turned up many times. Individual cDNA molecules received unique molecular identifiers. TCRdb re-derived calls from the 5' RACE reads in MiXCR, one entry per CDR3 protein. The sample yields approximately 30,000 distinct CDR3 sequences, about 5.3% seen once. The CDR3 contains 14 residues. Trimming cost V 6 bases and J 4 bases; bases outside gene matches: 10. Germline-derived CDR1 and CDR2 are DFQATT and SNEGSKA (reference sequence). This TCR was sampled from an adult who was a healthcare worker with PCR-confirmed SARS-CoV-2 infection or an uninfected control (not recorded which). Sequencing was carried out using whole blood. The V and J genes are TRBV20-1 and TRBJ2-5; 8 bases line up with TRBD2. For the CDR3, the DNA is TGCAGTGCCACTCGATTCGCGGGAGGAGAGACCCAGTACTTC. Its protein is CSATRFAGGETQYF.